This T cell receptor (beta chain) derives from a study of OX40 agonist ivuxolimab in advanced cancers. Background on the study: Hepatocellular carcinoma, melanoma, renal cell or head and neck cancer was diagnosed in the dose-escalation patients. Findings of the study overall: The average count of expanded clones was higher among CD8+ T cells than among CD4+. With doses of 0.1 to 3.0 mg/kg, CD4+ and CD8+ blood T cells had undergone clonal expansion by week 6. Some nonresponders additionally presented with little normalized T-cell clonal expansion.

Clones were read by immunoSEQ multiplex PCR, and TCRdb kept only the in-frame ones, dropping some. Found here are approximately 100,000 clones, roughly nine tenths of them singletons; the top ten hold 0.45% to 0.6%. A note on this clone: Its target is not known.

The CDR3 has 11 amino acids. Germline V CDR1 and CDR2: SQVTM, ANQGSEA. Trimming pared 2 bases from V and 4 bases from J, leaving 5 bases between. The source was CD4+ or CD8+ T cells sorted from blood, collected in a trial of the OX40 agonist ivuxolimab. The rearrangement uses TRBV29-1 and TRBJ1-2; no clear D gene. The TCR comes from an adult with an advanced solid tumor such as melanoma, head and neck, liver or kidney cancer. The CDR3 loop reads CSVERSYGYTF. In DNA form, the CDR3 reads TGCAGCGTTGAAAGAAGCTATGGCTACACCTTC.